The clone carrying this TCR beta chain was seen a single time. Data came from immunoSEQ multiplex PCR; TCRdb stores just in-frame clones and leaves some out. The data show about 380,000 clones, more than 65% seen once. The entry originates in a study of blood T cell repertoires in COVID-19. Study-wide context: COVID-19 samples, acute and convalescent, were from the United States, Italy and Spain.

The receptor comes from a human donor with acute or convalescent COVID-19. The donor label of this sample is uncertain. What was sequenced was peripheral blood.

This chain's CDR3 is CASSYKYGGTGAPLHF. CDR3 bases: TGTGCCAGCAGTTACAAGTACGGGGGCACAGGGGCACCCCTCCACTTT. This chain joins TRBV6-6 and TRBJ1-6; 7 bases fit TRBD1. CDR1 and CDR2 (germline): MNHNY, SVGAGI (reference sequence). The trim removed 2 bases at V and 11 bases at J, leaving 12 bases unmatched. The CDR3 length is 16 residues.